This T cell receptor beta chain was sequenced for a study of OX40 agonist ivuxolimab in advanced cancers. With V trimmed by 11 bases and J by 4 bases, 1 base remained unmatched. The CDR3 spans 11 residues. The germline gives CDR1 SNHLY, CDR2 FYNNEI. This clone was detected once. Data came from immunoSEQ multiplex PCR; TCRdb stores just in-frame clones and leaves some out. The sample lists 50,000 or so clones, 75% to 85% occurring once. This specimen was CD4+ or CD8+ T cells sorted from blood, taken in a trial of the OX40 agonist ivuxolimab. This sequence joins TRBV2 and TRBJ2-1, with TRBD1 matching 8 bases. The sequence was collected from an adult with an advanced solid tumor such as melanoma, head and neck, liver or kidney cancer. The CDR3 region is CADRGYNEQFF. The CDR3 region has the DNA TGTGCCGACAGGGGATACAATGAGCAGTTCTTC.